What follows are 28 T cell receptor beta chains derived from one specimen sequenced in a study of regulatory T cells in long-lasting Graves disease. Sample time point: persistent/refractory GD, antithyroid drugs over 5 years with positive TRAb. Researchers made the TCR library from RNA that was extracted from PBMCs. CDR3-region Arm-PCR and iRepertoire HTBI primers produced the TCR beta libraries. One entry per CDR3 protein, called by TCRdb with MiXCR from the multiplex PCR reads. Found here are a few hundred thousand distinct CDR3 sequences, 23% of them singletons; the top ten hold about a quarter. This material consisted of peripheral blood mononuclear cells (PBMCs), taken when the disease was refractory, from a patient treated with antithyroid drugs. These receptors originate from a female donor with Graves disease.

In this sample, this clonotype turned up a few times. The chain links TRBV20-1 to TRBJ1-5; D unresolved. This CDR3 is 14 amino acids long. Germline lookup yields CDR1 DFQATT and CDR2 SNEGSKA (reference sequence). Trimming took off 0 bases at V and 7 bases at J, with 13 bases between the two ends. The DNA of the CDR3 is TGCAGTGCTAGAGATCTAGGGTCGGAGCAGCCCCAGCATTTT. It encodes CSARDLGSEQPQHF.

The DNA of the CDR3 is TGCAGTGCTAGCCCGGGGCGCAGCTACGAGCAGTACTTC. Its translation is CSASPGRSYEQYF. This chain joins TRBV20-1 and TRBJ2-7; D could derive from TRBD1 or TRBD2 (5 bases each). V was pared by 3 bases and J by 3 bases, with 12 bases between. The CDR3 spans 13 residues. Germline loops: CDR1 DFQATT, CDR2 SNEGSKA (reference sequence).

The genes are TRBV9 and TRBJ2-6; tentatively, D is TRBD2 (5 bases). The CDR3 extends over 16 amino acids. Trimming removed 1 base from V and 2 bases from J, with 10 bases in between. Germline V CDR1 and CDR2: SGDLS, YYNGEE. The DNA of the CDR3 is TGTGCCAGCAGCGTAACGGACGGGGCTGGGGCCAACGTCCTGACTTTC. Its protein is CASSVTDGAGANVLTF.

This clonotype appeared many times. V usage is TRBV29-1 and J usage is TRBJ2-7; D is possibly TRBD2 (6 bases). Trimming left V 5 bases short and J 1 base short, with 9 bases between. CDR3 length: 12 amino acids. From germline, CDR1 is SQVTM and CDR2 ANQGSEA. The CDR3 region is CSVKSGSYEQYF. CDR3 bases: TGCAGCGTTAAGAGCGGGTCCTACGAGCAGTACTTC.

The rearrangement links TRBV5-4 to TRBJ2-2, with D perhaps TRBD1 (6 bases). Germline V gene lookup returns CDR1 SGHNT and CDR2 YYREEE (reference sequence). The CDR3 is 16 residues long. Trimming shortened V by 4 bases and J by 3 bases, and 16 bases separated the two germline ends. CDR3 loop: CASSQLPGQHTGELFF. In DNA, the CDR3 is TGTGCCAGCAGCCAGCTACCGGGACAACACACCGGGGAGCTGTTTTTT.

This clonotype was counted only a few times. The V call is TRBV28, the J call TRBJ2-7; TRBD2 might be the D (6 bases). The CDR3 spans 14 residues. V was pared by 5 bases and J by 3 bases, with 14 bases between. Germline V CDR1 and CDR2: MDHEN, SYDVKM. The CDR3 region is CASSTGRGSYEQYF. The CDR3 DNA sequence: TGTGCCAGCAGTACGGGACGGGGGAGCTACGAGCAGTACTTC. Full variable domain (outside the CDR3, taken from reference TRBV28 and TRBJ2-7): DVKVTQSSRYLVKRTGEKVFLECVQDMDHENMFWYRQDPGLGLRLIYFSYDVKMKEKGDIPEGYSVSREKKERFSLILESASTNQTSMYLCASSTGRGSYEQYFGPGTRLTVT.

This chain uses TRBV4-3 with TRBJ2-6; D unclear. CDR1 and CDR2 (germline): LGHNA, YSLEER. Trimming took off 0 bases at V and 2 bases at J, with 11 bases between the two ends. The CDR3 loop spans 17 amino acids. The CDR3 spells CASSQDLVETGANVLTF. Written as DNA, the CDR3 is TGCGCCAGCAGCCAAGATCTCGTAGAAACTGGGGCCAACGTCCTGACTTTC.

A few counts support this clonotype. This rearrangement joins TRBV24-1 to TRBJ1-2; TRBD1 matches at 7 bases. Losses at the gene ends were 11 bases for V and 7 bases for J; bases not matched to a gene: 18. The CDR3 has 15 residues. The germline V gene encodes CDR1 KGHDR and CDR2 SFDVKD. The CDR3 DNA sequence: TGTGCCATCTTTACCCCCGGGACAGCGGTTTGTGGCTACACCTTC. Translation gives CAIFTPGTAVCGYTF.

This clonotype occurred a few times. CDR3 nucleotide sequence: TGCGCCAGCAGCCTACAGGACGGCCGCTATGGCTACACCTTC. Its translation is CASSLQDGRYGYTF. This chain links TRBV5-1 with TRBJ1-2; maybe TRBD1 (5 bases). Trimming left V 4 bases short and J 4 bases short, with 14 bases between. Germline V gives CDR1 SGHRS, CDR2 YFSETQ. The CDR3 contains 14 residues. Complete variable domain (other parts from reference TRBV5-1 and TRBJ1-2): KAGVTQTPRYLIKTRGQQVTLSCSPISGHRSVSWYQQTPGQGLQFLFEYFSETQRNKGNFPGRFSGRQFSNSRSEMNVSTLELGDSALYLCASSLQDGRYGYTFGSGTRLTVV.

CDR3 sequence (DNA): TGTGCCAGCAGTCATCCCGAGGGGGGTTCCTCTGGAAACACCATATATTTT. Protein sequence: CASSHPEGGSSGNTIYF. V gene TRBV6-1 combines with J gene TRBJ1-3; tentatively, D is TRBD1 (6 bases). The V and J ends lost 5 bases and 0 bases respectively, with 17 bases between them. CDR1 MNHNS and CDR2 SASEGT come from the germline V gene. The CDR3 is 17 amino acids.

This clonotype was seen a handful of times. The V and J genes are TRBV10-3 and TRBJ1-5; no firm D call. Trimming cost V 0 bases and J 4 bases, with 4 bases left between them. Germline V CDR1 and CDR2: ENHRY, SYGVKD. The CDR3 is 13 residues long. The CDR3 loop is CAISESENQPQHF. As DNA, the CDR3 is TGTGCCATCAGTGAGTCGGAGAATCAGCCCCAGCATTTT.

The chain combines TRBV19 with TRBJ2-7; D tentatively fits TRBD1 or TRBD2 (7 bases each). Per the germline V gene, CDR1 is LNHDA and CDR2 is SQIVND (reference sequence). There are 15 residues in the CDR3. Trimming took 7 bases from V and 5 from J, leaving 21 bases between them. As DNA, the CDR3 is TGTGCCAGTAACTCCCTAGGCCCAGGGGGGGACGAGCAGTACTTC. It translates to CASNSLGPGGDEQYF.

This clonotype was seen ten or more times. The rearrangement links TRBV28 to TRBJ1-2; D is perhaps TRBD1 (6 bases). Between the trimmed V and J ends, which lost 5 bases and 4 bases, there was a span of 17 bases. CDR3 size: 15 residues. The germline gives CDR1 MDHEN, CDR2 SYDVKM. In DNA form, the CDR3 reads TGTGCCAGCAGTAAACCGACAGGCCCCTCCTATGGCTACACCTTC. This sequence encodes CASSKPTGPSYGYTF.

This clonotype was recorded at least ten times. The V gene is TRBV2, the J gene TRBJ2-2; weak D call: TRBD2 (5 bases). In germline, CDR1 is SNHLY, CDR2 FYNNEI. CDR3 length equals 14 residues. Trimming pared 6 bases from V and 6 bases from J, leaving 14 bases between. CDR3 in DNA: TGTGCCAGCAGGGGGAGCCAGGTATCCGGGGAGCTGTTTTTT. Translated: CASRGSQVSGELFF.

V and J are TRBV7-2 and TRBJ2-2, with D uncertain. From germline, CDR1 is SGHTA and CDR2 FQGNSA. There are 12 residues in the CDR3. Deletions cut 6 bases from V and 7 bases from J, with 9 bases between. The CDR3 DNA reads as TGTGCCAGCAGGCTACCGGGCGGGGAGCTGTTTTTT. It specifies CASRLPGGELFF.

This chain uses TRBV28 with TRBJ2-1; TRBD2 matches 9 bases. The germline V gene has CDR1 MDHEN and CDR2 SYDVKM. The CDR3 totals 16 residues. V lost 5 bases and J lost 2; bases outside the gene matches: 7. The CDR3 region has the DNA TGTGCCAGCAGTGGCCCATTAGCGGGGGCCTACAATGAGCAGTTCTTC. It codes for CASSGPLAGAYNEQFF.

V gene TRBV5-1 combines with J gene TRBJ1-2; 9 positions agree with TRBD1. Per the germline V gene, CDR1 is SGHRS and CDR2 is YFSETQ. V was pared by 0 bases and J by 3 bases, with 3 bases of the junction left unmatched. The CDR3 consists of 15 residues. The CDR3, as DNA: TGCGCCAGCAGCTTGGAGGGACAGGGTGACTATGGCTACACCTTC. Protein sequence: CASSLEGQGDYGYTF.

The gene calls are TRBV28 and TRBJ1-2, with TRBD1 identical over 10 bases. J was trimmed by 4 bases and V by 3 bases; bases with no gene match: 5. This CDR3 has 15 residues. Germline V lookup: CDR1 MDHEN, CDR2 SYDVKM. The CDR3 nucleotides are TGTGCCAGCAGTTTGGGGACAGGGGCCTCCTATGGCTACACCTTC. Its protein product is CASSLGTGASYGYTF.

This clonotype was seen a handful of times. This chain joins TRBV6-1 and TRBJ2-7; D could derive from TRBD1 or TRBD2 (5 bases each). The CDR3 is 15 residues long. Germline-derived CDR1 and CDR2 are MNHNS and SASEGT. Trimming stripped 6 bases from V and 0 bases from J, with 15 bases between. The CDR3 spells CASRTTGRGSYEQYF. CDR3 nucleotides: TGTGCCAGCAGAACAACAGGACGGGGCTCCTACGAGCAGTACTTC.

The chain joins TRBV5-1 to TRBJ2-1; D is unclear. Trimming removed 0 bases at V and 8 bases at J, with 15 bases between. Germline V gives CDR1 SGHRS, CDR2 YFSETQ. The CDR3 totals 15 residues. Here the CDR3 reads CASSLVSNPNDEQFF. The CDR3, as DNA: TGCGCCAGCAGCTTGGTGTCTAACCCAAACGATGAGCAGTTCTTC.

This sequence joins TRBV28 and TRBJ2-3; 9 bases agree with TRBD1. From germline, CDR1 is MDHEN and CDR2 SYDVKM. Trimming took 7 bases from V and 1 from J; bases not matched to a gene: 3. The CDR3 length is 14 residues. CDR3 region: CASTNRGRTDTQYF. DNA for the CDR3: TGTGCCAGCACTAACAGGGGGCGCACAGATACGCAGTATTTT.

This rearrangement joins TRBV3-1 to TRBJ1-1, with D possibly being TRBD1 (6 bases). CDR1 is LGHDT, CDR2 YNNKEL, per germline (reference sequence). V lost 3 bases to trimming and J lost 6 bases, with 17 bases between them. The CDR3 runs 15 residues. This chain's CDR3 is CASSQGRTAIPEAFF. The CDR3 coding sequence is TGTGCCAGCAGCCAGGGGAGGACAGCCATCCCTGAAGCTTTCTTT.

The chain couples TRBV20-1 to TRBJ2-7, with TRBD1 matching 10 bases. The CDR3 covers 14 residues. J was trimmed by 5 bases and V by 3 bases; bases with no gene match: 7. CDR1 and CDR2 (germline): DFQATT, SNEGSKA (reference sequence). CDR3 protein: CSASSTGGFNEQYF. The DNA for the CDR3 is TGCAGTGCTAGTTCGACAGGGGGCTTCAACGAGCAGTACTTC.

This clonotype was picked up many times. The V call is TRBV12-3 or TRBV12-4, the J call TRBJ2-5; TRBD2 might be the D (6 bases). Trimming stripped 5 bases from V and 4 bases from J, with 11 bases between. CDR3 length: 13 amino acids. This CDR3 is CASSRSGVETQYF. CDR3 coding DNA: TGTGCCAGCAGTCGATCGGGGGTAGAGACCCAGTACTTC.

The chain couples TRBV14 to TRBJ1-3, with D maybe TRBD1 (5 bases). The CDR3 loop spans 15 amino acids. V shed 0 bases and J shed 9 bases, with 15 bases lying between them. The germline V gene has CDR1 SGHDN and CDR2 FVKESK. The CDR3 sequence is CASSQEGIQVGTIYF. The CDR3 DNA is TGTGCCAGCAGCCAAGAGGGGATACAGGTTGGCACCATATATTTT.

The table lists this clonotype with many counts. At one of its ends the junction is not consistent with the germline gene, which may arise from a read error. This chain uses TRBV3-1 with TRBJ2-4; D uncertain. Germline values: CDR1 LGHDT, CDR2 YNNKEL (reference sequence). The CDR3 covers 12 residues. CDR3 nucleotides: TGTGCCAGCAGCCAAGCCGAAAACATTCAGTACTTC. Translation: CASSQAENIQYF.

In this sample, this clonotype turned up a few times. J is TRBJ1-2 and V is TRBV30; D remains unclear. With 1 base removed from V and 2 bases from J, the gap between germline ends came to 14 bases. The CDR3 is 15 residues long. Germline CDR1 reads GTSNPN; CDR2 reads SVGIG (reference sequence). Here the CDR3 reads CAWSGSGGTNYGYTF. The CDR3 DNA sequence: TGTGCCTGGAGTGGGTCAGGAGGTACCAACTATGGCTACACCTTC. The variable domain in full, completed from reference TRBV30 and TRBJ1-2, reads SQTIHQWPATLVQPVGSPLSLECTVEGTSNPNLYWYRQAAGRGLQLLFYSVGIGQISSEVPQNLSASRPQDRQFILSSKKLLLSDSGFYLCAWSGSGGTNYGYTFGSGTRLTVV.

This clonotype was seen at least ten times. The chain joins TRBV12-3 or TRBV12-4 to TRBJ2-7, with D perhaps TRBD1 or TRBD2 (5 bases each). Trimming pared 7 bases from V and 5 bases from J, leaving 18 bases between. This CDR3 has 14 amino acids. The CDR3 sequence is CASNLGTRAHEQYF. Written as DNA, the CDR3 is TGTGCCAGCAACCTCGGGACCCGGGCCCACGAGCAGTACTTC.